Given below is one T cell receptor beta chain in context. This entry is derived from a study of blood T cell repertoires in COVID-19. The CDR3 has 18 amino acids. Losses at the gene ends were 5 bases for V and 2 bases for J; bases not matched to a gene: 6. From germline, CDR1 is MNHEY and CDR2 SMNVEV (reference sequence). Those who participated ranged in age from 18 to 89 years and resided in under 25 US areas. Assignment of participants to cohorts was predicated upon participant-reported clinical history. Some clones are missing from TCRdb's copy, which holds only in-frame ones; the method was immunoSEQ multiplex PCR. The sample shows under 500,000 clones, 70% to 90% of them seen only once.

This chain uses TRBV27 with TRBJ2-1; 16 bases map to TRBD2. The sequence derives from a woman younger than 35 with acute COVID-19. The sample comprised PBMCs or T cells enriched from blood (not recorded which). The CDR3 nucleotides read TGTGCCAGCAGTCCGGGACTAGCGGGGGGGCACGCCTACAATGAGCAGTTCTTC. Its protein is CASSPGLAGGHAYNEQFF.